This T cell receptor beta chain was sequenced for a study of response to subunit inactivated influenza vaccine. Study-wide findings and caveats: There was a suggestion from the authors that each seasonal influenza vaccination recruits few new T cells.

Per germline, CDR1 SGHRS and CDR2 YFSETQ. The CDR3 has 16 amino acids. After removal of 3 bases from V and 0 bases from J, the junction contained 5 bases not matched to a gene. TCRdb reprocessed the RT-PCR reads via MiXCR and lists one record per CDR3 protein. The repertoire holds about 650,000 distinct CDR3 sequences, with 14% as singletons. Remarks on this clonotype: What it recognizes is unknown.

The rearrangement links TRBV5-1 to TRBJ1-5, with 8 bases lining up with TRBD1. Here the sequenced sample was PBMCs from blood, taken around 15 days before vaccination. The TCR originated in a man in his forties or fifties who received an inactivated influenza vaccine. The CDR3 DNA is TGCGCCAGCAGCTACGGGACAGGAGATAGCAATCAGCCCCAGCATTTT. Protein sequence: CASSYGTGDSNQPQHF. Filled out from reference TRBV5-1 and TRBJ1-5, the complete variable domain reads KAGVTQTPRYLIKTRGQQVTLSCSPISGHRSVSWYQQTPGQGLQFLFEYFSETQRNKGNFPGRFSGRQFSNSRSEMNVSTLELGDSALYLCASSYGTGDSNQPQHFGDGTRLSIL.